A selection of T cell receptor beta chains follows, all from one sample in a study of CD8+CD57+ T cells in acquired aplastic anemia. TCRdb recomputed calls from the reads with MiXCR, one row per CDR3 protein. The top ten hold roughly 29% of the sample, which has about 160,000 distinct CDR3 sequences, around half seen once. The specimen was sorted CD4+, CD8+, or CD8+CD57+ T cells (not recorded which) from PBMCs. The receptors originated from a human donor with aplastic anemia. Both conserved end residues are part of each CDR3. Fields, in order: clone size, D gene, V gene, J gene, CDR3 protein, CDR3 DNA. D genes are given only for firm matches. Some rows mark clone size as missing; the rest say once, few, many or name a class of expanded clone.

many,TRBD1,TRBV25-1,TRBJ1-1,CASNSRDRIDTEAFF,TGTGCCAGCAACTCCCGGGACAGAATCGACACTGAAGCTTTCTTT
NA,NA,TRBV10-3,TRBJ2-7,CAISGRGIDYEQYF,TGTGCCATCAGTGGTCGAGGGATAGACTACGAGCAGTACTTC
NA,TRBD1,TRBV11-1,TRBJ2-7,CASSLALGQGSYEQYF,TGTGCCAGCAGCTTAGCGCTGGGACAGGGGTCCTACGAGCAGTACTTC
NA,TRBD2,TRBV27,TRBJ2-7,CASSSRGGPTHEQYF,TGTGCCAGCAGCTCCCGGGGGGGTCCGACTCACGAGCAGTACTTC
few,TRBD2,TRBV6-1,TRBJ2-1,CASRREELAGGLEQFF,TGTGCCAGCAGACGAGAGGAGCTAGCGGGAGGGCTCGAGCAGTTCTTC
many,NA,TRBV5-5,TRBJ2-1,CASSLDGTPYNEQFF,TGTGCCAGCAGCTTGGACGGGACGCCCTACAATGAGCAGTTCTTC
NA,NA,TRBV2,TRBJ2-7,CASGDPEQHYEQYF,TGTGCCAGCGGGGACCCGGAACAACACTACGAGCAGTACTTC
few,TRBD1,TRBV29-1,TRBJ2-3,CSVLGADRADTQYF,TGCAGCGTCCTCGGAGCGGACAGGGCAGATACGCAGTATTTT
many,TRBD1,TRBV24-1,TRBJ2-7,CATSDRDRVPYEQYF,TGTGCCACCAGTGACCGGGACAGGGTTCCCTACGAGCAGTACTTC
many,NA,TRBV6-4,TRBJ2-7,CASGGGQRYEQYF,TGTGCCAGCGGGGGGGGGCAGCGCTACGAGCAGTACTTC
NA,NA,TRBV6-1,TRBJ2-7,CASGGRTYEQYF,TGTGCCAGCGGCGGCAGGACCTACGAGCAGTACTTC
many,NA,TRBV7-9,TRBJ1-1,CASSPTGGTEAFF,TGTGCCAGCAGCCCTACGGGGGGCACTGAAGCTTTCTTT
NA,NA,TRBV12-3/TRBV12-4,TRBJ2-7,CASSLVAGDYEQYF,TGTGCCAGCAGTTTAGTGGCAGGAGATTACGAGCAGTACTTC
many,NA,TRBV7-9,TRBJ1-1,CASRITREIPTEAFF,TGTGCCAGCCGTATTACGAGAGAGATTCCCACTGAAGCTTTCTTT
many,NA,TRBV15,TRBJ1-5,CATSPVTSDQPQHF,TGTGCCACCAGCCCTGTAACTTCTGATCAGCCCCAGCATTTT
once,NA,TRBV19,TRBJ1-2,CASSITGINYGYTF,TGTGCCAGTAGTATCACAGGGATTAACTATGGCTACACCTTC
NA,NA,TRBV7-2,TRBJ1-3,CASTLATGNTIYF,TGTGCCAGCACTCTAGCAACTGGAAACACCATATATTTT
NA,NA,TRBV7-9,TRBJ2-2,CASSLGIGELFF,TGTGCCAGCAGCTTAGGAATTGGGGAGCTGTTTTTT
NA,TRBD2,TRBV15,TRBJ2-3,CATSASGGSTDTQYF,TGTGCCACCAGCGCCAGCGGGGGGAGCACAGATACGCAGTATTTT
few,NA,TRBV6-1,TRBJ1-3,CASSPRAGGPSGNTIYF,TGTGCCAGCTCCCCCCGGGCGGGGGGGCCCTCTGGAAACACCATATATTTT
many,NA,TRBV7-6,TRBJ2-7,CASSLGAGGAYEQYF,TGTGCCAGCAGCTTAGGGGCAGGGGGGGCCTACGAGCAGTACTTC
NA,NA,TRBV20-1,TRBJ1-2,CSAGTRTGYTF,TGCAGTGCCGGGACACGCACTGGCTACACCTTC
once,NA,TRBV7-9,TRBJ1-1,CASSFMENTEAFF,TGTGCCAGCAGCTTTATGGAGAACACTGAAGCTTTCTTT
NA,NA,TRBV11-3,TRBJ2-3,CASSPNSDTQYF,TGTGCCAGCAGCCCAAACTCAGATACGCAGTATTTT
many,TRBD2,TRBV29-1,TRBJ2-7,CSVGTSGSYEQYF,TGCAGCGTTGGAACTAGCGGGAGTTACGAGCAGTACTTC
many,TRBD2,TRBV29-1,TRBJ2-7,CSVEIAGVSYEQYF,TGCAGCGTTGAAATAGCGGGAGTCTCCTACGAGCAGTACTTC
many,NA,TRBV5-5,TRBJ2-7,CASSLRGPGYEQYF,TGTGCCAGCAGCTTGAGGGGCCCGGGCTACGAGCAGTACTTC
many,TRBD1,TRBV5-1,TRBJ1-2,CAISTGSGYTF,TGCGCCATCTCGACAGGGTCCGGCTACACCTTC
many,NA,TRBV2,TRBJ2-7,CASSNEQYF,TGTGCCAGCAGCAACGAGCAGTACTTC
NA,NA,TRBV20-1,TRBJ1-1,CSAPTGGLGTEAFF,TGCAGTGCCCCGACGGGGGGCCTCGGCACTGAAGCTTTCTTT
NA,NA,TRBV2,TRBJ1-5,CASSPRTGNQPQHF,TGTGCCAGCAGCCCCCGCACAGGGAATCAGCCCCAGCATTTT
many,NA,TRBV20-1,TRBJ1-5,CSAREQGAGQPQHF,TGCAGTGCTAGAGAGCAAGGCGCGGGTCAGCCCCAGCATTTT
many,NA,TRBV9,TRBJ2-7,CASSVGSSRTYEQYF,TGTGCCAGCAGCGTAGGCAGCTCGCGAACCTACGAGCAGTACTTC
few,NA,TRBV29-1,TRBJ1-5,CSVASGNNQPQHF,TGCAGCGTTGCGTCGGGTAACAATCAGCCCCAGCATTTT
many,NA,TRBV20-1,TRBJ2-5,CSALGGEETQYF,TGCAGTGCCCTAGGGGGGGAAGAGACCCAGTACTTC
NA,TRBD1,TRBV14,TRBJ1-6,CASSQDRGQYNSPLHF,TGTGCCAGCAGCCAAGATCGGGGACAGTATAATTCACCCCTCCACTTT